These 12 T cell receptor beta chains originate from one sample sequenced in a study of shared T cell receptors in the human thymus (dated by TCRdb to the early 2020s). The receptor library was made with the immunoSEQ multiplex PCR assay. Sourced from immuneACCESS, this table was stored by TCRdb with only in-frame sequences that have V and J called. A share of the clones is absent; for the studies checked, an unresolved V gene accounts for under half, and the remainder has no known explanation. The sample contains roughly 700,000 clones, approximately 90% of them found a single time. 0.0095% to 0.013% of the sample goes to the ten largest clones. The same specimen was also included in a second study, on human thymus T cells.

Sequenced material: thymocytes. Source of these receptors: a boy in the first two years of life with a congenital heart defect. Donor details come from another sample of the same person, matched by shared clones.

The genes are TRBV5-6 and TRBJ1-1; no clear D. Germline assignment: CDR1 SGHDT and CDR2 YYEEEE. CDR3 length: 16 residues. Trimming took off 0 bases at V and 2 bases at J, with 14 bases between the two ends. The CDR3 reads CASSLDGGRINTEAFF. In DNA form, the CDR3 reads TGTGCCAGCAGCTTGGACGGTGGCAGGATAAACACTGAAGCTTTCTTT.

The V and J genes are TRBV27 and TRBJ2-4; maybe TRBD2 (5 bases). The CDR3 has 13 residues. The germline CDR1 and CDR2 sequences are MNHEY and SMNVEV (reference sequence). V was clipped by 6 bases and J by 8 bases, with 14 bases between them. The DNA of the CDR3 is TGTGCCAGCAGATCCGGGGTTCTGGACATTCAGTACTTC. Its protein is CASRSGVLDIQYF.

The chain links TRBV14 to TRBJ1-1, with TRBD1 identical over 11 bases. CDR3 size: 19 residues. Germline CDR1 SGHDN, CDR2 FVKESK. V lost 0 bases, J lost 4 bases, and 13 bases stayed unmatched. The CDR3 sequence is CASSQERERDRGTGTEAFF. The CDR3 bases are TGTGCCAGCAGCCAAGAGAGGGAAAGGGACAGGGGGACGGGCACTGAAGCTTTCTTT.

The chain combines TRBV4-3 with TRBJ2-1, with D possibly matching TRBD2 (5 bases). There are 16 residues in the CDR3. Germline-derived CDR1 and CDR2 are LGHNA and YSLEER. V lost 2 bases and J 7 bases, leaving 18 bases between the germline ends. The DNA for the CDR3 is TGCGCCAGCAGCCAACGACTGGAAGGCACGGGGAATGAGCAGTTCTTC. Translated: CASSQRLEGTGNEQFF.

This clone showed up just once. The chain links TRBV12-5 to TRBJ2-1; 8 bases map to TRBD2. Germline V gene lookup returns CDR1 LGHNT and CDR2 FRNRAP. CDR3 length: 16 residues. Germline trimming cut 5 bases from V and 7 bases from J; bases unmatched to any gene: 13. The CDR3 loop is CASGPRPGGPRNEQFF. The CDR3 DNA sequence: TGTGCTAGTGGTCCCCGTCCGGGAGGGCCGAGGAATGAGCAGTTCTTC.

This chain links TRBV30 with TRBJ1-5, with 8 bases identical to TRBD1. CDR3 length: 13 residues. The ends lost 1 base at V and 7 bases at J; junction bases unmatched: 3. CDR1 is GTSNPN and CDR2 is SVGIG in the germline V gene (reference sequence). CDR3: CAWSARGHQPQHF. The DNA of the CDR3 is TGTGCCTGGAGTGCCAGGGGGCACCAGCCCCAGCATTTT.

The rearrangement joins TRBV7-3 to TRBJ2-5; 11 bases align to TRBD2. The CDR3 has 17 amino acids. Germline assignment: CDR1 SGHTA and CDR2 FQGTGA. V gave up 5 bases and J gave up 5 bases; unmatched junction bases: 13. The CDR3, as DNA: TGTGCCAGCAGCCCCCCCGGACCTAGCGGGAGGTTGGAGACCCAGTACTTC. This codes for CASSPPGPSGRLETQYF.

The rearrangement joins TRBV7-2 to TRBJ2-7, with 9 bases identical to TRBD1. CDR3 length: 16 amino acids. CDR1 and CDR2 from the germline V gene are SGHTA and FQGNSA. With V trimmed by 5 bases and J by 5 bases, 13 bases remained unmatched. The CDR3 region is CASSAAPPGQGHEQYF. As DNA, the CDR3 is TGTGCCAGCAGCGCAGCCCCCCCGGGACAGGGCCACGAGCAGTACTTC.

This rearrangement joins TRBV5-4 to TRBJ2-4; 8 bases align to TRBD1. The CDR3 consists of 16 residues. The germline V gene encodes CDR1 SGHNT and CDR2 YYREEE (reference sequence). Trimming took 0 bases from V and 6 from J; bases not matched to a gene: 8. The CDR3 coding sequence is TGTGCCAGCAGCTTGGCGGGACAGGTCAATGGAAACATTCAGTACTTC. Its translation: CASSLAGQVNGNIQYF.

The genes are TRBV25-1 and TRBJ2-7, with TRBD2 as a possible D gene (5 bases). The CDR3 runs 13 residues. Per germline, CDR1 MGHDK and CDR2 SYGVNS. V dropped 3 bases and J dropped 6 bases, with 12 bases sitting between them. The CDR3 DNA is TGTGCCAGCAGTGAGAGGATAAGCGGCGAGCAGTACTTC. Protein sequence: CASSERISGEQYF.

The count of this clone is one. CDR3 protein: CSASGTGSYEQYF. The DNA for the CDR3 is TGCAGCGCCTCCGGGACAGGGTCCTACGAGCAGTACTTC. The rearrangement uses TRBV29-1 and TRBJ2-7; 9 nucleotides match TRBD1. The CDR3 spans 13 residues. From germline, CDR1 is SQVTM and CDR2 ANQGSEA. V was pared by 7 bases and J by 1 base, with 5 bases of the junction left unmatched.

V is TRBV27 and J is TRBJ2-5; the D gene is possibly TRBD1 (6 bases). The V and J ends lost 5 bases and 6 bases respectively, with 16 bases between them. The CDR3 totals 14 residues. The germline gives CDR1 MNHEY, CDR2 SMNVEV (reference sequence). The chain's CDR3 is CASSHRVGAQTQYF. DNA for the CDR3: TGTGCCAGCAGTCACAGGGTAGGGGCCCAGACCCAGTACTTC.